This entry lists 14 T cell receptor beta chains sequenced from one sample in a study of shared clonotypes between healthy human individuals. Here immunoSEQ multiplex PCR was the method, and the copy in TCRdb shows in-frame clones only, minus some. This table holds a few million clones, roughly 92% found once. The sequencing input was naive CD4+ T cells from PBMCs. Subset indicated: CD45RA+ positively selected. The origin of the receptors is a young man in good health. Some clones in this sample may be carry-over from other donors' samples.

This chain uses TRBV9 with TRBJ2-1, with D tentatively TRBD2 (6 bases). V lost 0 bases to trimming and J lost 3 bases, with 13 bases between them. The CDR3 loop spans 16 amino acids. Germline V gives CDR1 SGDLS, CDR2 YYNGEE. CDR3 residues: CASSVGGNEVYNEQFF. CDR3 sequence (DNA): TGTGCCAGCAGCGTAGGCGGGAATGAGGTCTACAATGAGCAGTTCTTC.

A word on this clone: Other DNA sequences in this sample translate to the same CDR3. V is TRBV6-5 and J is TRBJ2-7; D not resolved. The CDR3 has 13 residues. V was pared by 0 bases and J by 0 bases, with 3 bases between. Germline V lookup: CDR1 MNHEY, CDR2 SVGAGI. The CDR3 DNA follows: TGTGCCAGCAGTTACTCGCCCTCCTACGAGCAGTACTTC. This sequence encodes CASSYSPSYEQYF.

The rearrangement links TRBV7-2 to TRBJ2-1; 15 nucleotides match TRBD2. The CDR3 is 15 residues long. Germline V CDR1 and CDR2: SGHTA, FQGNSA. Unmatched junction bases numbered 5, after V lost 5 bases and J lost 9 bases. The CDR3 nucleotides read TGTGCCAGCAGCCCGGGACTAGCGGGAGGTATTGAGCAGTTCTTC. Amino acid sequence: CASSPGLAGGIEQFF.

This rearrangement joins TRBV10-3 to TRBJ1-3, with unresolved D. The V gene lost 10 bases and the J gene lost 7 bases, with 11 bases spanning the gap. This CDR3 spans 11 amino acids. CDR1 and CDR2 (germline): ENHRY, SYGVKD. Here the CDR3 DNA reads TGTGCCACCATAGATTCGAACACCATATATTTT. It specifies CATIDSNTIYF.

The rearrangement uses TRBV5-8 and TRBJ2-3, with 14 bases matching TRBD2. V lost 3 bases to trimming and J lost 9 bases; unmatched junction nucleotides: 6. Germline V gene lookup returns CDR1 SGHTS and CDR2 YDEGEE. This CDR3 is 15 amino acids long. In DNA form, the CDR3 reads TGTGCCAGCAGCTCCGGACTAGCGGGAGGAAGCACGCAGTATTTT. Translated, it gives CASSSGLAGGSTQYF.

The chain couples TRBV7-3 to TRBJ2-1, with D maybe TRBD2 (5 bases). The CDR3 sequence is 13 residues long. With 7 bases removed from V and 2 bases from J, the gap between germline ends came to 9 bases. Germline V lookup: CDR1 SGHTA, CDR2 FQGTGA. This CDR3 reads CASTNGTYNEQFF. CDR3 sequence (DNA): TGTGCCAGCACGAACGGGACCTACAATGAGCAGTTCTTC.

This chain uses TRBV28 with TRBJ1-2; 8 nucleotides match TRBD1. The junction had 11 bases not matched to a gene; V was cut back by 6 bases and J by 8 bases. CDR1 and CDR2 (germline): MDHEN, SYDVKM. The CDR3 extends over 14 amino acids. In DNA, the CDR3 is TGTGCCAGCAGCCCGATCCAGGGGGCAGGAGGCTACACCTTC. Amino acid sequence: CASSPIQGAGGYTF.

The gene calls are TRBV11-2 and TRBJ1-2, with a tentative D call TRBD1 (5 bases). V gave up 2 bases and J gave up 3 bases, with 16 bases separating them. The germline V gene has CDR1 SGHAT and CDR2 FQNNGV. The CDR3 totals 16 residues. This chain's CDR3 is CASSLYVRGDDYGYTF. The CDR3 DNA is TGTGCCAGCAGCTTATATGTCCGGGGGGATGACTATGGCTACACCTTC.

The chain employs TRBV14 and TRBJ2-1; D is perhaps TRBD2 (6 bases). Germline CDR1 is SGHDN and CDR2 is FVKESK. V lost 0 bases and J 0 bases, leaving 15 bases between the germline ends. The CDR3 consists of 18 residues. The chain's CDR3 is CASSQDVGGPRSYNEQFF. CDR3 bases: TGTGCCAGCAGCCAAGATGTGGGGGGTCCTCGCTCCTACAATGAGCAGTTCTTC.

This chain connects TRBV27 to TRBJ2-3; weak D call: TRBD2 (7 bases). The CDR3 consists of 18 residues. Germline CDR1 and CDR2: MNHEY and SMNVEV (reference sequence). V was clipped by 7 bases and J by 0 bases, with 23 bases between them. The CDR3 is CASMKGGRARVSTDTQYF. The DNA of the CDR3 is TGTGCCAGCATGAAGGGGGGGCGAGCTAGGGTTAGCACAGATACGCAGTATTTT.

J is TRBJ1-2 and V is TRBV6-6; D is ambiguous. The CDR3 is 15 amino acids. The V end was cut by 5 bases, the J end by 3 bases, with 16 bases between. CDR1 and CDR2 from the germline V gene are MNHNY and SVGAGI (reference sequence). CDR3: CASSGHSVSDYGYTF. DNA of the CDR3: TGTGCCAGCAGTGGCCACAGCGTCTCTGACTATGGCTACACCTTC.

The chain has TRBV7-9 and TRBJ1-1; the D is unclear. CDR1 SEHNR and CDR2 FQNEAQ come from the germline V gene (reference sequence). With 5 bases removed from V and 0 bases from J, the gap between germline ends came to 10 bases. This CDR3 contains 14 residues. CDR3: CASSLSWVNTEAFF. The CDR3 nucleotides read TGTGCCAGCAGCCTGTCGTGGGTGAACACTGAAGCTTTCTTT.

The chain links TRBV2 to TRBJ2-3, with 14 nucleotides matching TRBD2. Germline values: CDR1 SNHLY, CDR2 FYNNEI. The CDR3 loop spans 15 amino acids. Trimming at V came to 7 bases and at J to 4 bases, leaving 4 bases not matched to a gene. In DNA form, the CDR3 reads TGTGCCAGCATCCCGACTAGCGGGAGGGCAGATACGCAGTATTTT. Translating it yields CASIPTSGRADTQYF. The full variable domain, its missing parts supplied by reference TRBV2 and TRBJ2-3, is EPEVTQTPSHQVTQMGQEVILRCVPISNHLYFYWYRQILGQKVEFLVSFYNNEISEKSEIFDDQFSVERPDGSNFTLKIRSTKLEDSAMYFCASIPTSGRADTQYFGPGTRLTVL.

This clone has a single count. The V gene is TRBV19, the J gene TRBJ2-5; D is unresolved. CDR3 size: 15 residues. Trimming took off 1 base at V and 4 bases at J, with 13 bases between the two ends. From germline, CDR1 is LNHDA and CDR2 SQIVND (reference sequence). The CDR3 region is CASSIGGLWGETQYF. The CDR3 DNA reads as TGTGCCAGTAGTATAGGAGGTCTATGGGGAGAGACCCAGTACTTC.